This TCR beta chain was sequenced during a study of cytomegalovirus exposure and HLA in healthy donors. General study findings and limits: V- and J-gene trimming of TCR beta was linked (in a later analysis) to a missense DCLRE1C variant.

Amplification used 60 Vbeta primers and 13 Jbeta primers. TCRdb keeps only in-frame clones here, not all; method: immunoSEQ multiplex PCR. Of over 110,000 clones listed, 82% are singletons. About this clone itself: Its antigen is as yet unknown.

The receptor's source is a male donor in good health and CMV-seronegative. Sequenced material: PBMCs.

The DNA for the CDR3 is TGTGCCAGCCAGGGCTTTGGTGAAGCTTTCTTT. Protein: CASQGFGEAFF. The chain has TRBV27 and TRBJ1-1, with D perhaps TRBD1 (5 bases). Germline lookup yields CDR1 MNHEY and CDR2 SMNVEV (reference sequence). V shed 8 bases and J shed 7 bases, with 11 bases lying between them. The CDR3 extends over 11 amino acids.